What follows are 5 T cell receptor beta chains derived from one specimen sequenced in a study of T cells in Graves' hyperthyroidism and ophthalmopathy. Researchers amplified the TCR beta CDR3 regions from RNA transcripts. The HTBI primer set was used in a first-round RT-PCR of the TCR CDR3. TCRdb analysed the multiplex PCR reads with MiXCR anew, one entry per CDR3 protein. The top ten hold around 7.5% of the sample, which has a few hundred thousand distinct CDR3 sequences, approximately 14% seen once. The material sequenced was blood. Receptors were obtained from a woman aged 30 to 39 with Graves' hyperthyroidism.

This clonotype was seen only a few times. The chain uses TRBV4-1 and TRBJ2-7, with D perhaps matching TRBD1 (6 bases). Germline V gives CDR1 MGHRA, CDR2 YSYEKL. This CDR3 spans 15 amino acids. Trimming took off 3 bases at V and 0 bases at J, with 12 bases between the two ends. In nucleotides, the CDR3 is TGCGCCAGCAGCCAGGTAACGACAGGCTCCTACGAGCAGTACTTC. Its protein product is CASSQVTTGSYEQYF.

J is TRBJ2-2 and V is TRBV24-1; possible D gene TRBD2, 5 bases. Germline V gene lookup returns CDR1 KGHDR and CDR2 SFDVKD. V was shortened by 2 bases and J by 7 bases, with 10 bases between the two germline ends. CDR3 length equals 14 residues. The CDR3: CATSDSGKIGELFF. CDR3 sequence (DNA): TGTGCCACCAGTGATTCGGGGAAGATCGGGGAGCTGTTTTTT.

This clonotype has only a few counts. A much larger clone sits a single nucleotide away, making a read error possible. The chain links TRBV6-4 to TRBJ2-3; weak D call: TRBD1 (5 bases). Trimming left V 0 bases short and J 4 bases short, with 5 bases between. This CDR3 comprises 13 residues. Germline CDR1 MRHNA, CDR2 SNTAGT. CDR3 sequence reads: CASSDSGADTQYF. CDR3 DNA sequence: TGTGCCAGCAGTGACTCAGGGGCAGATACGCAGTATTTT.

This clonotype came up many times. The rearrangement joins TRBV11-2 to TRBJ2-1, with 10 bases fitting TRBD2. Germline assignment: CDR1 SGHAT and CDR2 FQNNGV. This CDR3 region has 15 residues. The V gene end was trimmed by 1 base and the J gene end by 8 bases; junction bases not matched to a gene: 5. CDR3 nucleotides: TGTGCCAGCAGCTTAGGCAGCGGGAGGGCACATGAGCAGTTCTTC. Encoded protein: CASSLGSGRAHEQFF. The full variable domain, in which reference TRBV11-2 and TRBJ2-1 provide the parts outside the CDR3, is EAGVAQSPRYKIIEKRQSVAFWCNPISGHATLYWYQQILGQGPKLLIQFQNNGVVDDSQLPKDRFSAERLKGVDSTLKIQPAKLEDSAVYLCASSLGSGRAHEQFFGPGTRLTVL.

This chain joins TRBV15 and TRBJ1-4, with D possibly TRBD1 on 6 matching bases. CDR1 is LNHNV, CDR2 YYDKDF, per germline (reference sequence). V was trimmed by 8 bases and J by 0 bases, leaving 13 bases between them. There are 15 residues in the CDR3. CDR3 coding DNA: TGTGCCACCGGACGGGGGCATGCAACTAATGAAAAACTGTTTTTT. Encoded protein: CATGRGHATNEKLFF.